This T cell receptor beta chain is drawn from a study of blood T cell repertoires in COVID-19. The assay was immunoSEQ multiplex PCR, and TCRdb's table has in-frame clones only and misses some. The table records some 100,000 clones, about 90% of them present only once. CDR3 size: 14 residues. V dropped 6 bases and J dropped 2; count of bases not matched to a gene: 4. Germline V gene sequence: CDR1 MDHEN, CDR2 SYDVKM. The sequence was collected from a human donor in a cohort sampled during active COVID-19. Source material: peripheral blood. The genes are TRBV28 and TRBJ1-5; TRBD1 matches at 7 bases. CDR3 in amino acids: CASSRQGGNQPQHF. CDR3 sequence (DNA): TGTGCCAGCAGCCGTCAGGGGGGCAATCAGCCCCAGCATTTT.